This T cell receptor beta chain stems from a study of T-cell memory formation after mild COVID-19. TCRdb recomputed calls from the 5' RACE reads with MiXCR, one row per CDR3 protein. This table has tens of thousands of distinct CDR3 sequences, about 27% appearing once. CDR3 length: 15 amino acids. Germline trimming cut 3 bases from V and 4 bases from J; bases unmatched to any gene: 5. Germline CDR1 reads LNHNV; CDR2 reads YYDKDF (reference sequence). The source material was PBMCs or a T cell subset sorted from them (not recorded which). This receptor was obtained from a man between 18 and 35 years old who had mild COVID-19 (a few samples of this study predate the infection). Cell type and time point are not known. This chain connects TRBV15 to TRBJ1-1, with 10 nucleotides matching TRBD1. CDR3 region: CATSRDRGLGTEAFF. For the CDR3, the DNA is TGTGCCACCAGCAGGGACAGGGGGTTGGGCACTGAAGCTTTCTTT.